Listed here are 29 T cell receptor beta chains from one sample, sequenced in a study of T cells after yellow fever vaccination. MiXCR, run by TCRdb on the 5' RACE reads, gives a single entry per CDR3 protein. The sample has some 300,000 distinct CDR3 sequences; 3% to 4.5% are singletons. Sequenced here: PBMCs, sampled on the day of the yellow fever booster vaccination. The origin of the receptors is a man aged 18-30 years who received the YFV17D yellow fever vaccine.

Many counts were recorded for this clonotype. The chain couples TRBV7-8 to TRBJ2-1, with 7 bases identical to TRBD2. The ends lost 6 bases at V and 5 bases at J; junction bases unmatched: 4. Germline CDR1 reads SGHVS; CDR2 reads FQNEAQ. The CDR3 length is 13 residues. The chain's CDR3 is CASRSGTDNEQFF. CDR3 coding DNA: TGTGCCAGCAGGAGCGGGACGGACAATGAGCAGTTCTTC.

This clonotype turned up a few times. The CDR3 DNA reads as TGTGCCAGCAGCTTCTCCGGCGGGGGGATGGCCTACAATGAGCAGTTCTTC. Residues: CASSFSGGGMAYNEQFF. This rearrangement joins TRBV11-2 to TRBJ2-1, with 8 bases matching TRBD2. The V segment lost 3 bases and the J segment 2 bases; nucleotides outside the gene matches: 9. The length of the CDR3 is 17 residues. Germline lookup yields CDR1 SGHAT and CDR2 FQNNGV.

CDR3 nucleotide sequence: TGTGCCAGCAGCCAAGGCTTGGGACTAGGCTACAATGAGCAGTTCTTC. Protein product: CASSQGLGLGYNEQFF. The J gene is TRBJ2-1, the V gene TRBV3-1, with TRBD2 matching over 8 bases. Germline lookup yields CDR1 LGHDT and CDR2 YNNKEL (reference sequence). The CDR3 loop spans 16 amino acids. V trimming: 1 base; J trimming: 3 bases; junction bases outside the gene matches: 5.

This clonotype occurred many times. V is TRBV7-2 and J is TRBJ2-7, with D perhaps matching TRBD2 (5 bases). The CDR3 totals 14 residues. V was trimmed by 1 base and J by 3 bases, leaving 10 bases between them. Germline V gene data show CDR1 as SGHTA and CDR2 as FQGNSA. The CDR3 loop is CASSLVPLGYEQYF. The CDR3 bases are TGTGCCAGCAGCTTAGTCCCACTAGGCTACGAGCAGTACTTC. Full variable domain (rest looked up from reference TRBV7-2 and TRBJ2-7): GAGVSQSPSNKVTEKGKDVELRCDPISGHTALYWYRQSLGQGLEFLIYFQGNSAPDKSGLPSDRFSAERTGGSVSTLTIQRTQQEDSAVYLCASSLVPLGYEQYFGPGTRLTVT.

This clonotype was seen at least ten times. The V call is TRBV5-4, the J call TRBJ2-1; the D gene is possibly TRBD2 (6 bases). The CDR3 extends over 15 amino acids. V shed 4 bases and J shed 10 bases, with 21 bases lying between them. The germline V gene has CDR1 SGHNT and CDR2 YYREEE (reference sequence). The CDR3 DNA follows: TGTGCCAGCAGCCCTGGGCGGTCTGGGGCGGGGGAGCAGTTCTTC. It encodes CASSPGRSGAGEQFF.

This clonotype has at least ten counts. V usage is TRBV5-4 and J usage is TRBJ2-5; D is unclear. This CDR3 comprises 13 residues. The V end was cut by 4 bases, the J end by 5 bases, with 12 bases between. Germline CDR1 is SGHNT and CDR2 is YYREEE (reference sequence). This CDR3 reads CASSHPAKETQYF. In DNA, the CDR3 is TGTGCCAGCAGCCACCCCGCGAAGGAGACCCAGTACTTC.

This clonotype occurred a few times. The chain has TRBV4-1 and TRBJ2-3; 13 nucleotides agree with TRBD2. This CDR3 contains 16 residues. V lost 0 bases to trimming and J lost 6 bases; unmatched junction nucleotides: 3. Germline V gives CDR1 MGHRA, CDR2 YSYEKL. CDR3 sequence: CASSQELAGGRDTQYF. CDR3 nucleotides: TGCGCCAGCAGCCAAGAACTAGCGGGGGGGCGTGATACGCAGTATTTT.

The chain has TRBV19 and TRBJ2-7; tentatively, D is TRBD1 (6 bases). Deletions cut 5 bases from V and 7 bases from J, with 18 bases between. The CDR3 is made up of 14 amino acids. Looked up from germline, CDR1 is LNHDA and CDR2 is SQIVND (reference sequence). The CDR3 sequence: CASSPLGDTGEQYF. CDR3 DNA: TGTGCCAGTAGTCCCCTGGGGGACACTGGGGAGCAGTACTTC.

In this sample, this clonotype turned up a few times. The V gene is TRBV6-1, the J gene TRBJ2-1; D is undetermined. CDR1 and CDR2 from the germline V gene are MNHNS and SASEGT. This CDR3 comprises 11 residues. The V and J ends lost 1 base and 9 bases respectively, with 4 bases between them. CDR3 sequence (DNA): TGTGCCAGCAGTGAAGTTAGTGAGCAGTTCTTC. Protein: CASSEVSEQFF.

The CDR3 DNA is TGTGCCAGCAGGGCCGGGACTTACAATGAGCAGTTCTTC. Amino acids: CASRAGTYNEQFF. The chain employs TRBV5-5 and TRBJ2-1; D is perhaps TRBD2 (6 bases). Trimming removed 5 bases from V and 4 bases from J, with 10 bases in between. The CDR3 contains 13 residues. Germline V lookup: CDR1 SGHKS, CDR2 YYEKEE (reference sequence).

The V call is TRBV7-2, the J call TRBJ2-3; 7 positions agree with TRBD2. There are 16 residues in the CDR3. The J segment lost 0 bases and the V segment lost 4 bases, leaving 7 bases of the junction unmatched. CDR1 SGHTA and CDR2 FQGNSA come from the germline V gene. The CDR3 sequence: CASSSRGLESTDTQYF. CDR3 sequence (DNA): TGTGCCAGCAGCTCCCGAGGACTAGAGAGCACAGATACGCAGTATTTT.

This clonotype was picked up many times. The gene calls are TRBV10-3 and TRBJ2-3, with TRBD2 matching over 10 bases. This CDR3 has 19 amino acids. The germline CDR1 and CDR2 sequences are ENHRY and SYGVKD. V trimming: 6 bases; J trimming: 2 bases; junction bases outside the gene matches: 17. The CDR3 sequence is CAIRGTSAAPRNPTDTQYF. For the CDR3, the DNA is TGTGCCATCAGGGGGACTAGCGCGGCCCCACGTAACCCCACAGATACGCAGTATTTT.

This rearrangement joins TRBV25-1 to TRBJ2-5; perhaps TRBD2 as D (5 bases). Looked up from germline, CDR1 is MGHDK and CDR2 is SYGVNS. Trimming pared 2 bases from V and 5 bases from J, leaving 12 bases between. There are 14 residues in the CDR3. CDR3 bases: TGTGCCAGCAGTGAAGAGGGAACTGTGGAGACCCAGTACTTC. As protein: CASSEEGTVETQYF.

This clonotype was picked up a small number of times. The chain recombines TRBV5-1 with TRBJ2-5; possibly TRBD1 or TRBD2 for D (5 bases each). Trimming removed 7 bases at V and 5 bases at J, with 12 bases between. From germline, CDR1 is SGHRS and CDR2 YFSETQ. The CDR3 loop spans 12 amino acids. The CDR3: CASRGGFETQYF. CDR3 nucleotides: TGCGCCAGCCGTGGGGGTTTTGAGACCCAGTACTTC.

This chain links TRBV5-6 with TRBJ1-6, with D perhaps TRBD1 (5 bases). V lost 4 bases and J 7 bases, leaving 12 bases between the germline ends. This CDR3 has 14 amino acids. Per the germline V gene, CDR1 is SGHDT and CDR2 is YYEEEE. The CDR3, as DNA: TGTGCCAGCAGCACCGGGGGGAGCAATTCACCCCTCCACTTT. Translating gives CASSTGGSNSPLHF.

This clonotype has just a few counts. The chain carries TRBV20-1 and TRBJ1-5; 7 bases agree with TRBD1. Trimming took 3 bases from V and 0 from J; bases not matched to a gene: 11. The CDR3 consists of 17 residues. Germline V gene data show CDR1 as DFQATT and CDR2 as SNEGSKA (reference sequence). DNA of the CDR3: TGCAGTGCTAGTGGGACAGACGAAGGGGATAGCAATCAGCCCCAGCATTTT. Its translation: CSASGTDEGDSNQPQHF.

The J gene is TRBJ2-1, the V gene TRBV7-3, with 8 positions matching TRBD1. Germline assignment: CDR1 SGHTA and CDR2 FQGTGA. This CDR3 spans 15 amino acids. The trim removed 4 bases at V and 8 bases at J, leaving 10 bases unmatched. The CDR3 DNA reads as TGTGCCAGCAGCTCCCCCGGGACAGGTTATCATGAGCAGTTCTTC. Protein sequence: CASSSPGTGYHEQFF. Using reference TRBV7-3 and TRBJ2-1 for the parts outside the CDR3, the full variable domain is GAGVSQTPSNKVTEKGKYVELRCDPISGHTALYWYRQSLGQGPEFLIYFQGTGAADDSGLPNDRFFAVRPEGSVSTLKIQRTERGDSAVYLCASSSPGTGYHEQFFGPGTRLTVL.

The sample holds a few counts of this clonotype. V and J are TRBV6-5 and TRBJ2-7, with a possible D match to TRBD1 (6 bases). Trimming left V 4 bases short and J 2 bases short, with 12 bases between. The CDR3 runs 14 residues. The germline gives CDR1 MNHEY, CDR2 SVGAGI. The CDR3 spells CASSSIHRAYEQYF. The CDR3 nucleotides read TGTGCCAGCAGTTCGATCCACAGGGCCTACGAGCAGTACTTC.

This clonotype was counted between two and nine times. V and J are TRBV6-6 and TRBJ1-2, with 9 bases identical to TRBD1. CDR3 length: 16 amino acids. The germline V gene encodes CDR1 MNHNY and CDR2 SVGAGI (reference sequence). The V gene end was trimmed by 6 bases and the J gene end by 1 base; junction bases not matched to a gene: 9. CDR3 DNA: TGTGCCAGCAGACCGCCGGGACAGGGCCTTAACTATGGCTACACCTTC. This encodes CASRPPGQGLNYGYTF.

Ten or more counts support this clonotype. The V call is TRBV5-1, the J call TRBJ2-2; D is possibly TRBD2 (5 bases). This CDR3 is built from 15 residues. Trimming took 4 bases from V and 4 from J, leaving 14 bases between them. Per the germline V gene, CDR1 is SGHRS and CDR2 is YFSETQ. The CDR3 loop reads CASSKLSAGTGELFF. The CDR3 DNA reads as TGCGCCAGCAGCAAGTTGTCCGCGGGCACCGGGGAGCTGTTTTTT.

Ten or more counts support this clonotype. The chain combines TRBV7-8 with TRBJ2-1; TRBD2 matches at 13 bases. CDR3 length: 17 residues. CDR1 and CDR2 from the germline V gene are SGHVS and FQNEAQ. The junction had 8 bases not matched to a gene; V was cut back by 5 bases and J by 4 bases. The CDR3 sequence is CASSPVRTSGGYNEQFF. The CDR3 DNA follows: TGTGCCAGCAGCCCGGTCCGGACTAGCGGGGGATACAATGAGCAGTTCTTC.

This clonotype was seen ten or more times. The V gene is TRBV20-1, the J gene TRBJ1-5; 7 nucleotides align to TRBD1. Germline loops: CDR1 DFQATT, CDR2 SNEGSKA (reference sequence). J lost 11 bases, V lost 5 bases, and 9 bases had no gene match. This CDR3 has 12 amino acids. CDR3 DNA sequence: TGCAGTGCTCGGGACAGACTGGCGTCCCAGCATTTT. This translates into CSARDRLASQHF.

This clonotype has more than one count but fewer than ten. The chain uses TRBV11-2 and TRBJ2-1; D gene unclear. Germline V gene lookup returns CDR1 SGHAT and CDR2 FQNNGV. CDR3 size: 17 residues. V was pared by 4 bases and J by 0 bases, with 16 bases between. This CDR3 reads CASSSRVGTSSYNEQFF. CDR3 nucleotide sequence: TGTGCCAGCAGCTCCAGAGTTGGTACGAGCTCCTACAATGAGCAGTTCTTC.

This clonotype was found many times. The CDR3 is CASSFQTVLQETQYF. DNA of the CDR3: TGCGCCAGCAGCTTCCAAACCGTCCTCCAAGAGACCCAGTACTTC. The genes are TRBV5-1 and TRBJ2-5; no firm D call. Germline V gives CDR1 SGHRS, CDR2 YFSETQ. CDR3 size: 15 residues. Trimming shortened V by 2 bases and J by 1 base, and 12 bases separated the two germline ends.

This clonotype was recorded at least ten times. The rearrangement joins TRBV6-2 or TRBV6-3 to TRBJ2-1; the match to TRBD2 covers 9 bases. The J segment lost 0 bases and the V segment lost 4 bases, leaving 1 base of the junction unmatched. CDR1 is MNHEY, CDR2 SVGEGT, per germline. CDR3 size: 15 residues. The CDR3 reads CASSLTSGSYNEQFF. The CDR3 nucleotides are TGTGCCAGCAGTTTGACTAGCGGCTCCTACAATGAGCAGTTCTTC.

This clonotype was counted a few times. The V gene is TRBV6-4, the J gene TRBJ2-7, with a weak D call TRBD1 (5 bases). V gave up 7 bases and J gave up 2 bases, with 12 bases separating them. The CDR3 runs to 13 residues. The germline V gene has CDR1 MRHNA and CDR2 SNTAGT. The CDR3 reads CASTRQNPYEQYV. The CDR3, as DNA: TGTGCCAGCACGAGACAGAACCCCTACGAGCAGTACGTC.

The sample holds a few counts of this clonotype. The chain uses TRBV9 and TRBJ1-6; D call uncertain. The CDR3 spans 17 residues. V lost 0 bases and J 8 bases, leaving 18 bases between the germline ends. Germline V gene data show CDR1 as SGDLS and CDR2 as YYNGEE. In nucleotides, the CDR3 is TGTGCCAGCAGCGTAGCTCGTAGGGTAACGGGTTATTCACCCCTCCACTTT. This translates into CASSVARRVTGYSPLHF.

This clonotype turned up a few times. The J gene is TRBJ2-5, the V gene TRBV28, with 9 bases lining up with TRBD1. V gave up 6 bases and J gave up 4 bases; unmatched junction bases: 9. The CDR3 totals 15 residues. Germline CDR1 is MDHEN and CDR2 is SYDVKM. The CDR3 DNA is TGTGCCAGCAGCTTCCTGGGACAGGGAGGAGAGACCCAGTACTTC. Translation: CASSFLGQGGETQYF.

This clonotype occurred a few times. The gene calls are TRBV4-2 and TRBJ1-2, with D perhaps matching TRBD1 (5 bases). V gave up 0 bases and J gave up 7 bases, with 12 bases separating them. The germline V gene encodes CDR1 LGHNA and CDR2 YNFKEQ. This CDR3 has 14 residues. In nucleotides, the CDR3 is TGTGCCAGCAGCCAAGACTCAGGGATTTCTGGCTACACCTTC. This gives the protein CASSQDSGISGYTF.